What follows are 27 T cell receptor beta chains derived from one specimen sequenced in a study of T cells in localized non-small cell lung cancer. Repertoires were generated with immunoSEQ multiplex PCR, while TCRdb's copy carries only in-frame clones and drops some. The repertoire consists of under 65,000 clones, with around nine tenths occurring once and the leading ten covering under 25%. The sample was peripheral blood, taken before any cancer treatment. These receptors were collected from a man aged 35-69 years with stage I squamous cell lung carcinoma.

As concerns this clone: Germline is not matched at one junction end, which may reflect a read error. This CDR3 is also generated by other DNA sequences in the sample. The V gene is TRBV28, the J gene TRBJ1-5; 8 positions match TRBD1. In germline, CDR1 is MDHEN, CDR2 SYDVKM. This CDR3 is built from 14 residues. CDR3 nucleotides: TGTGCCAGCAGTCCCGGGACAGGTTATCAGCCCCAACATTTT. It translates to CASSPGTGYQPQHF.

The rearrangement joins TRBV30 to TRBJ1-4; TRBD1 agrees at 9 bases. Germline CDR1 reads GTSNPN; CDR2 reads SVGIG (reference sequence). J was trimmed by 13 bases and V by 3 bases; bases with no gene match: 27. This CDR3 contains 19 residues. The CDR3 sequence is CAWRGAVAGGTGTGRRLFF. The CDR3 DNA reads as TGTGCCTGGAGAGGGGCGGTAGCGGGAGGAACCGGGACAGGGCGTAGACTGTTTTTT.

V and J are TRBV7-9 and TRBJ2-3; D is unclear. CDR1 is SEHNR and CDR2 is FQNEAQ in the germline V gene (reference sequence). The V end lost 5 bases, the J end lost 5 bases, and 8 bases lay between the germline ends. This CDR3 region has 12 residues. CDR3 DNA: TGTGCCAGCAGCCTTACCCGAGATACGCAGTATTTT. Amino acid sequence: CASSLTRDTQYF. Drawing the rest from reference TRBV7-9 and TRBJ2-3, the complete variable domain is DTGVSQNPRHKITKRGQNVTFRCDPISEHNRLYWYRQTLGQGPEFLTYFQNEAQLEKSRLLSDRFSAERPKGSFSTLEIQRTEQGDSAMYLCASSLTRDTQYFGPGTRLTVL.

The CDR3, as DNA: TGTGCCAGCAGCTTAGACGGGACAGCAGACACTGAAGCTTTCTTT. Protein product: CASSLDGTADTEAFF. The chain employs TRBV7-2 and TRBJ1-1, with 7 bases matching TRBD1. Trimming at V came to 1 base and at J to 3 bases, leaving 5 bases not matched to a gene. CDR3 length: 15 amino acids. Germline CDR1 SGHTA, CDR2 FQGNSA.

This sequence joins TRBV7-2 and TRBJ1-2, with 8 bases aligning to TRBD1. This CDR3 spans 14 amino acids. V trimming: 4 bases; J trimming: 1 base; junction bases outside the gene matches: 2. Germline V gene data show CDR1 as SGHTA and CDR2 as FQGNSA. CDR3 amino acids: CASSSTGVNYGYTF. CDR3 coding DNA: TGTGCCAGCAGCTCGACAGGGGTTAACTATGGCTACACCTTC.

This chain uses TRBV28 with TRBJ2-5; the D is unclear. The CDR3 is 14 residues long. Per the germline V gene, CDR1 is MDHEN and CDR2 is SYDVKM. V dropped 7 bases and J dropped 3 bases, with 15 bases sitting between them. CDR3 amino acids: CASTREVAEETQYF. The CDR3 nucleotides read TGTGCCAGCACCCGAGAGGTGGCGGAAGAGACCCAGTACTTC.

This clone has only one observation. The chain has TRBV5-1 and TRBJ2-2; 8 bases map to TRBD1. The CDR3 extends over 16 amino acids. Germline V CDR1 and CDR2: SGHRS, YFSETQ. The V segment lost 4 bases and the J segment 2 bases; nucleotides outside the gene matches: 7. CDR3 in DNA: TGCGCCAGCAGCCCGGGACAGGCCCATAACACCGGGGAGCTGTTTTTT. This translates into CASSPGQAHNTGELFF.

The chain recombines TRBV4-3 with TRBJ2-1, with D perhaps assigned TRBD1 or TRBD2 (5 bases each). The CDR3 contains 13 residues. The V end was cut by 4 bases, the J end by 6 bases, with 10 bases between. CDR1 is LGHNA, CDR2 YSLEER, per germline. CDR3 amino acids: CASSPSRGNEQFF. Here the CDR3 DNA reads TGCGCCAGCAGCCCCTCGAGGGGCAATGAGCAGTTCTTC.

This clone has a single count. The V and J genes are TRBV28 and TRBJ2-5, with 11 bases matching TRBD2. This CDR3 is built from 17 residues. Losses at the gene ends were 3 bases for V and 2 bases for J; bases not matched to a gene: 8. Germline V lookup: CDR1 MDHEN, CDR2 SYDVKM. This CDR3 is CASSFLLAGVGQETQYF. CDR3 coding DNA: TGTGCCAGCAGTTTCCTACTAGCGGGAGTTGGGCAAGAGACCCAGTACTTC.

V and J are TRBV28 and TRBJ1-2; D call uncertain. Germline V gives CDR1 MDHEN, CDR2 SYDVKM. The CDR3 contains 12 residues. V lost 5 bases, J lost 13 bases, and 17 bases lay in between. CDR3 in amino acids: CASSTWVEGSTF. In nucleotides, the CDR3 is TGTGCCAGCAGTACCTGGGTGGAGGGATCCACCTTC.

CDR3 region: CASSGDSTGELFF. In nucleotides, the CDR3 is TGTGCCAGCAGCGGGGACTCCACCGGGGAGCTGTTTTTT. The rearrangement joins TRBV13 to TRBJ2-2, with D perhaps TRBD2 (6 bases). The V and J ends lost 5 bases and 4 bases respectively, with 8 bases between them. Germline V gene lookup returns CDR1 PRHDT and CDR2 FYEKMQ (reference sequence). The CDR3 has 13 amino acids.

The J gene is TRBJ2-1, the V gene TRBV5-1; 12 bases agree with TRBD2. With 3 bases clipped from V and 9 bases from J, the junction kept 13 bases outside the gene matches. CDR3 length: 17 residues. Germline assignment: CDR1 SGHRS and CDR2 YFSETQ. The CDR3 sequence is CASSWGSTSGSWGEQFF. The CDR3 DNA sequence: TGCGCCAGCAGCTGGGGGTCGACTAGCGGGAGTTGGGGTGAGCAGTTCTTC.

The V gene is TRBV19, the J gene TRBJ2-1; weak D call: TRBD2 (5 bases). Germline V CDR1 and CDR2: LNHDA, SQIVND (reference sequence). The CDR3 has 13 residues. Trimming removed 3 bases at V and 6 bases at J, with 9 bases between. The CDR3 DNA reads as TGTGCCAGTAGTATCCCGGGGTCCAATGAGCAGTTCTTC. This sequence encodes CASSIPGSNEQFF.

V usage is TRBV7-9 and J usage is TRBJ2-2; D may be TRBD1 (5 bases). Germline V gene data show CDR1 as SEHNR and CDR2 as FQNEAQ (reference sequence). The V end lost 1 base, the J end lost 1 base, and 10 bases lay between the germline ends. The CDR3 sequence is 16 residues long. The CDR3 nucleotides read TGTGCCAGCAGCTTAGTCATTACAGGGAACACCGGGGAGCTGTTTTTT. Its protein is CASSLVITGNTGELFF.

V gene TRBV28 combines with J gene TRBJ2-1; 9 bases are a match to TRBD2. V shed 2 bases and J 4 bases; nucleotides not matched to a gene: 6. The CDR3 spans 16 residues. Germline CDR1 reads MDHEN; CDR2 reads SYDVKM. The CDR3 protein is CASSLRAGGPYNEQFF. CDR3 nucleotide sequence: TGTGCCAGCAGTTTACGGGCGGGAGGGCCTTACAATGAGCAGTTCTTC.

The rearrangement links TRBV5-8 to TRBJ2-2, with TRBD2 as a possible D gene (5 bases). CDR3 length equals 15 residues. V was clipped by 3 bases and J by 3 bases, with 12 bases between them. CDR1 SGHTS and CDR2 YDEGEE come from the germline V gene. CDR3 protein: CASSSIPEDTGELFF. CDR3 bases: TGTGCCAGCAGCTCGATCCCGGAGGACACCGGGGAGCTGTTTTTT.

The gene calls are TRBV7-9 and TRBJ1-5; TRBD1 matches at 10 bases. V was clipped by 5 bases and J by 0 bases; unmatched bases: 4. Looked up from germline, CDR1 is SEHNR and CDR2 is FQNEAQ (reference sequence). The CDR3 runs 16 residues. As DNA, the CDR3 is TGTGCCAGCAGCCCCGGGACAGGGGCTAGCAATCAGCCCCAGCATTTT. It specifies CASSPGTGASNQPQHF.

The chain employs TRBV10-1 and TRBJ1-1, with D tentatively TRBD1 (6 bases). The germline gives CDR1 WNHNN, CDR2 SYGVQD (reference sequence). CDR3 length: 14 residues. The ends were cut back, 3 bases at V and 5 bases at J, with 13 bases in the middle. Written as DNA, the CDR3 is TGCGCCAGCAGTGAAACAGGGAGATGGACTGAAGCTTTCTTT. Its translation is CASSETGRWTEAFF.

The chain is built from TRBV6-1 and TRBJ2-3; D is possibly TRBD1 (6 bases). The CDR3 runs 15 residues. CDR1 is MNHNS and CDR2 is SASEGT in the germline V gene. Trimming removed 3 bases from V and 0 bases from J, with 10 bases in between. This chain's CDR3 is CASSEGAASTDTQYF. The CDR3 DNA follows: TGTGCCAGCAGTGAGGGGGCAGCTAGCACAGATACGCAGTATTTT.

This sequence joins TRBV6-4 and TRBJ2-2; D may be TRBD2 (5 bases). V lost 8 bases and J lost 6, with 19 bases in between. Germline CDR1 reads MRHNA; CDR2 reads SNTAGT. CDR3 size: 15 residues. The DNA for the CDR3 is TGTGCCAGCCCGGGCGGGCGCCGAGCGGCCGGGGAGCTGTTTTTT. It translates to CASPGGRRAAGELFF.

The chain joins TRBV6-9 to TRBJ1-5; D is uncertain. Trimming took off 4 bases at V and 4 bases at J, with 11 bases between the two ends. Per germline, CDR1 MNHGY and CDR2 SVAAGI. This CDR3 has 14 amino acids. CDR3 coding DNA: TGTGCCAGCAGTTTCCCCTCCCAGAATCAGCCCCAGCATTTT. Translation: CASSFPSQNQPQHF.

The chain's CDR3 is CASSLASRLAGGDTQYF. DNA of the CDR3: TGTGCCAGCAGCTTGGCCAGCAGACTAGCGGGGGGAGATACGCAGTATTTT. The gene calls are TRBV5-5 and TRBJ2-3, with 13 positions matching TRBD2. With 0 bases clipped from V and 5 bases from J, the junction kept 6 bases outside the gene matches. Germline V gene data show CDR1 as SGHKS and CDR2 as YYEKEE (reference sequence). This CDR3 comprises 17 residues.

The chain employs TRBV28 and TRBJ2-5; 12 bases map to TRBD2. Germline CDR1 reads MDHEN; CDR2 reads SYDVKM. The junction had 5 bases not matched to a gene; V was cut back by 3 bases and J by 3 bases. This CDR3 region has 16 residues. The DNA for the CDR3 is TGTGCCAGCAGTTTGCGGACTAGCGGGATCGAAGAGACCCAGTACTTC. The encoded protein is CASSLRTSGIEETQYF.

The rearrangement links TRBV16 to TRBJ2-1; D unresolved. CDR1 and CDR2 (germline): KGHSY, FQNENV. The CDR3 runs 14 residues. V was clipped by 4 bases and J by 3 bases, with 10 bases between them. This CDR3 reads CASSPDAGYNEQFF. The CDR3 DNA reads as TGTGCCAGCAGCCCAGACGCTGGCTACAATGAGCAGTTCTTC.

V is TRBV10-3 and J is TRBJ1-5; D might be TRBD1 (6 bases). This CDR3 region has 13 residues. V was trimmed by 6 bases and J by 5 bases, leaving 11 bases between them. Germline-derived CDR1 and CDR2 are ENHRY and SYGVKD. CDR3 amino acids: CAISPGADQPQHF. CDR3 sequence (DNA): TGTGCCATCAGCCCAGGGGCGGATCAGCCCCAGCATTTT.

The chain uses TRBV5-1 and TRBJ2-7, with 8 bases aligning to TRBD1. The CDR3 has 14 residues. V shed 4 bases and J 3 bases; nucleotides not matched to a gene: 6. Germline lookup yields CDR1 SGHRS and CDR2 YFSETQ. CDR3 protein: CASSPGTGYYEQYF. CDR3 nucleotides: TGCGCCAGCAGCCCGGGGACAGGCTACTACGAGCAGTACTTC.

This clone was counted a few times. V is TRBV9 and J is TRBJ1-1; no clear D gene. CDR1 and CDR2 from the germline V gene are SGDLS and YYNGEE. The V end lost 0 bases, the J end lost 3 bases, and 6 bases lay between the germline ends. The CDR3 contains 13 residues. This CDR3 is CASSVAVDTEAFF. CDR3 DNA sequence: TGTGCCAGCAGCGTAGCGGTGGACACTGAAGCTTTCTTT.